What follows describes a single T cell receptor (beta chain). Antigen unknown. Assay: immunoSEQ multiplex PCR; the TCRdb copy retains only in-frame clones and omits some. The sample has roughly 130,000 clones, approximately 90% seen once. Trimming removed 2 bases at V and 3 bases at J, with 10 bases between. The CDR3 covers 13 residues. Germline assignment: CDR1 GTSNPN and CDR2 SVGIG (reference sequence). This specimen comes from a study of T cell responses to AZD1222 COVID-19 vaccine. Notes on the study in general: Only a handful of AZD1222 recipients, six or seven in all, had baseline seropositivity. Repertoires were obtained solely post-peak T cell response. Clonal diversity was possibly underestimated; the donors were predominantly white British and more often female.

The TCR originated in an adult in good health. Sequencing used peripheral blood, obtained on day 0 of AZD1222 vaccination. The chain links TRBV30 to TRBJ1-2; weak D call: TRBD1 (6 bases). The CDR3 sequence is CAWSPHRDYGYTF. CDR3 DNA sequence: TGTGCCTGGAGTCCCCACAGGGACTATGGCTACACCTTC.